What follows are 3 T cell receptor beta chains derived from one specimen sequenced in a study of immune characterization of retroperitoneal liposarcoma. Using its own MiXCR run on the PCR reads, TCRdb lists one record per CDR3 protein. This table has around 3,200 distinct CDR3 sequences, roughly 42% appearing once. The sequenced sample consisted of tumor tissue. Receptors were obtained from a male donor with retroperitoneal liposarcoma.

This clonotype was counted only a few times. V usage is TRBV12-3 or TRBV12-4 and J usage is TRBJ2-5; D unresolved. Trimming removed 0 bases at V and 4 bases at J, with 18 bases between. CDR3 length equals 17 residues. CDR3 sequence: CASSLALGYGRRETQYF. DNA of the CDR3: TGTGCCAGCAGTTTAGCGCTGGGTTACGGGCGTCGAGAGACCCAGTACTTC.

In its sample, this clonotype was seen once. The chain carries TRBV6-1 and TRBJ1-1; tentative D call: TRBD1 (5 bases). Trimming removed 10 bases from V and 3 bases from J, with 21 bases in between. This CDR3 has 15 amino acids. Germline V CDR1 and CDR2: MNHNS, SASEGT. CDR3 region: CATLPEVTAYTEAFF. CDR3 bases: TGTGCCACCTTACCGGAGGTGACAGCGTACACTGAAGCTTTCTTT.

The rearrangement uses TRBV6-5 and TRBJ2-1, with a tentative D call TRBD2 (6 bases). The tail of the sequence fits TRBJ2-5 better, so the J call may be wrong. This CDR3 is 18 amino acids long. Looked up from germline, CDR1 is MNHEY and CDR2 is SVGAGI. CDR3 loop: CASSEEYRLTAGGMTQYF. CDR3 DNA: TGTGCCAGCAGTGAAGAATATAGGTTGACGGCTGGGGGGATGACCCAGTACTTC.